This T cell receptor (beta chain) was obtained from a study of blood T cell repertoires in COVID-19. The repertoire was sequenced with immunoSEQ multiplex PCR; TCRdb's copy has only in-frame clones and lacks some. The sample lists about 310,000 clones; roughly 88% were seen once. The V and J ends lost 0 bases and 0 bases respectively, with 9 bases between them. CDR3 length: 16 amino acids. Per the germline V gene, CDR1 is SGHRS and CDR2 is YFSETQ. This sequence was found in a woman aged 30 to 39 with COVID-19, enrolled during active disease. The sequencing input was peripheral blood. The chain uses TRBV5-1 and TRBJ1-4; D might be TRBD1 (6 bases). The CDR3 loop is CASSLADRSTNEKLFF. CDR3 in DNA: TGCGCCAGCAGCTTGGCCGACAGGTCAACTAATGAAAAACTGTTTTTT.